This TCR beta chain comes out of a study of blood T cell repertoires in COVID-19 (TCRdb year 2020). General notes on the study: Samples from collaborators originated in the United States, Italy and Spain and spanned both the acute and convalescent phases of COVID-19. Sample metadata almost always included a de-identified subject ID, COVID-19 status, age in years and sex. The dataset comprised deeply sampled blood TCRbeta repertoires from subjects exposed to, actively infected with, or recovered from COVID-19. The repertoires were released in a freely available public database intended as a resource for research on the immune response to SARS-CoV-2. Samples came from the ongoing ImmuneRACE study (first 160 participants) plus 1,254 subjects from 6 global collaborators. The prospective study material was composed of cDNA or gDNA derived from T cells, B-cell-depleted T cells, or PBMCs. Where available, HLA class I and class II types were taken from metadata supplied by the sample provider and were not determined by assay-based typing.

TCRbeta CDR3 regions were amplified from genomic DNA by means of the immunoSEQ Assay, a bias-controlled multiplex PCR. The authors' analysis ran thus. The number of nucleated cells in each sample was estimated by amplification of reference gene primers within the assay. To quantify the absolute abundance of each unique TCRbeta CDR3 rearrangement, sequence reads were collapsed and filtered. For each sample, productive Simpson clonality was calculated by taking the square root of Simpson's diversity index across productive rearrangements. TCRdb mirrors the immuneACCESS table, restricted to in-frame sequences. Some clones are absent from its copies; in checked studies, under half trace to an unresolved V gene, and the reason for the others is unknown. V and J calls and clone size are as listed in that table; D and trimming were resolved from the DNA. The sample yields under 200,000 clones; roughly 84% were counted once. 12% to 15% of the sample is held by the ten biggest clonotypes.

On the study overall, not on this receptor specifically: The quantity of clinical and demographic metadata differed by source and by participant and was supplied without curation.

Per the germline V gene, SGHRS is the CDR1 and YFSETQ is the CDR2. Germline trimming: 4 bases from V, 5 bases from J; junction bases outside gene matches: 10. Counted from cysteine to phenylalanine, this CDR3 has 15 amino acids. The CDR3 DNA has 45 bases and is translated from base 1. Of note for this clone: Its cognate antigen has yet to be identified. No much larger clone exists at a distance of one base, and base qualities are not known.

Each collaborating institution followed its own protocols to collect whole blood in K2EDTA tubes. For TCRbeta analysis, collaborators shipped samples as frozen whole blood, isolated PBMCs, or DNA extracted from either of those sample types. The TCR was taken from a young man with active or convalescent COVID-19. The sequenced material came from peripheral blood. The sequence joins TRBV5-1 to TRBJ2-3; TRBD1 lines up with 7 middle nucleotides. The sequenced DNA is TGCGCCAGCAGCCGGAGACAGGGCCGTGAAGATACGCAGTATTTT. Its protein is CASSRRQGREDTQYF.